These 27 T cell receptor beta chains were all obtained from the same sample, sequenced in a study of cytomegalovirus exposure and HLA in healthy donors. Use of 60 Vbeta and 13 Jbeta primers characterized the PCR. Repertoires were generated with immunoSEQ multiplex PCR, while TCRdb's copy carries only in-frame clones and drops some. The sample includes tens of thousands of clones, about two thirds of them seen just once. Sequencing input: PBMCs. These receptors were obtained from a woman between 50 and 59 years old in good health and CMV-seropositive.

To note about this clone: Sequence at one end of the junction differs from germline and may be a read error. V usage is TRBV7-7 and J usage is TRBJ1-3; D ambiguous. This CDR3 comprises 15 residues. Germline CDR1 is SSHAT and CDR2 is FNYEAQ (reference sequence). The CDR3 DNA follows: TGTGCTAGCAGTCCGACCCCGAACAGTGGAAACACCATATATTTT. This encodes CASSPTPNSGNTIYF.

The gene calls are TRBV4-1 and TRBJ2-1; D perhaps matches TRBD2 (6 bases). Trimming removed 7 bases at V and 5 bases at J, with 21 bases between. This CDR3 contains 16 residues. Germline CDR1 and CDR2: MGHRA and YSYEKL. CDR3 coding DNA: TGCGCCAGCATAGCAGGGCCCGGGACTCAAGACAATGAGCAGTTCTTC. Translated, it gives CASIAGPGTQDNEQFF.

The chain carries TRBV19 and TRBJ2-5, with 7 bases that match TRBD2. V lost 3 bases, J lost 5 bases, and 6 bases stayed unmatched. The CDR3 has 14 amino acids. Germline V lookup: CDR1 LNHDA, CDR2 SQIVND (reference sequence). This CDR3 is CASSIGAGWETQYF. CDR3 DNA sequence: TGTGCCAGTAGTATTGGAGCGGGGTGGGAGACCCAGTACTTC.

This clone was detected once. V usage is TRBV27 and J usage is TRBJ2-2; 12 bases are shared with TRBD1. J lost 5 bases, V lost 5 bases, and 9 bases had no gene match. CDR3 length equals 17 residues. Germline CDR1 MNHEY, CDR2 SMNVEV (reference sequence). This CDR3 is CASSPTGDRGLTGELFF. DNA of the CDR3: TGTGCCAGCAGTCCTACGGGGGACAGGGGGCTGACCGGGGAGCTGTTTTTT.

This clone was detected a few times. The chain is built from TRBV25-1 and TRBJ2-2, with D possibly being TRBD2 (6 bases). The V end was cut by 5 bases, the J end by 6 bases, with 19 bases between. The CDR3 sequence is 16 residues long. Per germline, CDR1 MGHDK and CDR2 SYGVNS. The CDR3 region has the DNA TGTGCCAGCAGTTTACGGGGGACCACCTCCCCCGGGGAGCTGTTTTTT. Amino acid sequence: CASSLRGTTSPGELFF.

The DNA of the CDR3 is TGTGCCAGCAGCAGTCCACTAGCGGGCGTAACGACCCAGTACTTC. It specifies CASSSPLAGVTTQYF. This chain uses TRBV9 with TRBJ2-5; 9 bases align to TRBD2. CDR1 SGDLS and CDR2 YYNGEE come from the germline V gene. The CDR3 runs to 15 residues. J was trimmed by 7 bases and V by 4 bases; bases with no gene match: 11.

The chain carries TRBV5-8 and TRBJ2-7, with a weak D call TRBD2 (6 bases). Deletions cut 3 bases from V and 3 bases from J, with 13 bases between. The CDR3 runs 14 residues. The germline CDR1 and CDR2 sequences are SGHTS and YDEGEE. CDR3 protein: CASSSEGLLYEQYV. The CDR3 DNA is TGTGCCAGCAGCTCCGAGGGACTCCTCTACGAGCAGTACGTC.

This clone was detected a few times. This chain links TRBV5-1 with TRBJ2-5, with TRBD2 as a possible D gene (6 bases). The V end lost 3 bases, the J end lost 3 bases, and 12 bases lay between the germline ends. The CDR3 extends over 14 amino acids. Germline V gives CDR1 SGHRS, CDR2 YFSETQ. The CDR3 coding sequence is TGCGCCAGCAGCTGGGGGAGGCTGGAAGAGACCCAGTACTTC. Translating gives CASSWGRLEETQYF.

The chain employs TRBV30 and TRBJ1-3; D gene unclear. Trimming took 4 bases from V and 0 from J, leaving 10 bases between them. The CDR3 is made up of 14 amino acids. The germline V gene has CDR1 GTSNPN and CDR2 SVGIG (reference sequence). CDR3 protein: CAWISWSSGNTIYF. DNA of the CDR3: TGTGCCTGGATAAGCTGGAGCTCTGGAAACACCATATATTTT.

The chain combines TRBV11-2 with TRBJ1-2; 8 bases map to TRBD1. The CDR3 length is 14 residues. V trimming: 6 bases; J trimming: 5 bases; junction bases outside the gene matches: 8. Looked up from germline, CDR1 is SGHAT and CDR2 is FQNNGV. The CDR3 here is CASSFTGGSYGYTF. CDR3 coding DNA: TGTGCCAGCAGTTTCACAGGGGGGTCATATGGCTACACCTTC.

The gene calls are TRBV15 and TRBJ1-1, with a possible D match to TRBD1 (6 bases). CDR1 and CDR2 from the germline V gene are LNHNV and YYDKDF (reference sequence). Trimming pared 3 bases from V and 4 bases from J, leaving 15 bases between. The CDR3 is made up of 15 amino acids. The CDR3, as DNA: TGTGCCACCAGCAGCAACTCCAGGGGTAGCACTGAAGCTTTCTTT. Its protein is CATSSNSRGSTEAFF. Drawing the rest from reference TRBV15 and TRBJ1-1, the complete variable domain is DAMVIQNPRYQVTQFGKPVTLSCSQTLNHNVMYWYQQKSSQAPKLLFHYYDKDFNNEADTPDNFQSRRPNTSFCFLDIRSPGLGDTAMYLCATSSNSRGSTEAFFGQGTRLTVV.

The chain uses TRBV9 and TRBJ2-2; D unclear. The length of the CDR3 is 15 residues. Germline assignment: CDR1 SGDLS and CDR2 YYNGEE. Trimming stripped 3 bases from V and 0 bases from J, with 9 bases between. CDR3 sequence: CASSATGANTGELFF. The CDR3 nucleotides are TGTGCCAGCAGCGCCACTGGTGCGAACACCGGGGAGCTGTTTTTT.

The chain is built from TRBV5-4 and TRBJ2-7; 7 bases map to TRBD1. This CDR3 has 15 amino acids. V was clipped by 2 bases and J by 0 bases; unmatched bases: 5. CDR1 is SGHNT, CDR2 YYREEE, per germline (reference sequence). The chain's CDR3 is CASSFGTASSYEQYF. CDR3 bases: TGTGCCAGCAGCTTCGGGACAGCTTCCTCCTACGAGCAGTACTTC.

The chain couples TRBV19 to TRBJ2-5; D perhaps matches TRBD1 (6 bases). This CDR3 is built from 13 residues. V lost 5 bases and J lost 5, with 12 bases in between. Germline CDR1 is LNHDA and CDR2 is SQIVND (reference sequence). CDR3 loop: CASSVQGGETQYF. For the CDR3, the DNA is TGTGCCAGTAGTGTACAGGGTGGGGAGACCCAGTACTTC.

The chain links TRBV11-3 to TRBJ2-2, with 8 nucleotides matching TRBD2. V trimming: 3 bases; J trimming: 2 bases; junction bases outside the gene matches: 2. In germline, CDR1 is SGHNT, CDR2 YENEEA. The CDR3 consists of 15 residues. CDR3: CASSFGGGNTGELFF. The CDR3 coding sequence is TGTGCCAGCAGCTTCGGGGGGGGTAACACCGGGGAGCTGTTTTTT.

The genes are TRBV6-5 and TRBJ1-1, with TRBD1 matching 7 bases. The CDR3 spans 14 residues. The ends lost 4 bases at V and 4 bases at J; junction bases unmatched: 6. CDR1 and CDR2 from the germline V gene are MNHEY and SVGAGI. The CDR3 here is CASSSKGARTEAFF. The CDR3 nucleotides are TGTGCCAGCAGTTCCAAGGGGGCGCGCACTGAAGCTTTCTTT.

Only a few counts were recorded for this clone. The chain has TRBV5-1 and TRBJ1-4, with 8 positions matching TRBD1. V shed 4 bases, J shed 8 bases, and the junction held 7 bases outside the gene matches. The CDR3 has 14 residues. Germline loops: CDR1 SGHRS, CDR2 YFSETQ. Written as DNA, the CDR3 is TGCGCCAGCAGCCCAACCGGACAGGGCGAAAAACTGTTTTTT. Amino acid sequence: CASSPTGQGEKLFF.

The rearrangement uses TRBV4-1 and TRBJ1-2, with D hard to call. Trimming removed 0 bases from V and 4 bases from J, with 15 bases in between. This CDR3 is built from 16 residues. Germline V CDR1 and CDR2: MGHRA, YSYEKL. CDR3 residues: CASSQDPADQSYGYTF. Here the CDR3 DNA reads TGCGCCAGCAGCCAAGATCCGGCGGATCAGAGCTATGGCTACACCTTC.

The rearrangement links TRBV4-1 to TRBJ2-1; a possible D gene is TRBD1 (6 bases). Germline V gene lookup returns CDR1 MGHRA and CDR2 YSYEKL. This CDR3 has 14 amino acids. Trimming removed 6 bases at V and 8 bases at J, with 17 bases between. CDR3 bases: TGCGCCAGCAGGAGGGGTAGGGGGTCGCATGAGCAGTTCTTC. Amino acids: CASRRGRGSHEQFF.

This clone was seen just once. V usage is TRBV15 and J usage is TRBJ1-2, with D tentatively TRBD1 (6 bases). The V end was cut by 0 bases, the J end by 4 bases, with 15 bases between. The CDR3 spans 16 residues. CDR1 is LNHNV and CDR2 is YYDKDF in the germline V gene (reference sequence). The CDR3 reads CATSRDTGGPSYGYTF. The CDR3 region has the DNA TGTGCCACCAGCAGAGATACGGGGGGGCCGAGCTATGGCTACACCTTC.

The sample holds a few counts of this clone. The CDR3 DNA is TGTGCCAGCAGCGACCGACTAGCGGGGGGACCTTACAATGAGCAGTTCTTC. Protein: CASSDRLAGGPYNEQFF. The J gene is TRBJ2-1, the V gene TRBV9; TRBD2 matches 13 bases. Germline V lookup: CDR1 SGDLS, CDR2 YYNGEE. The V and J ends lost 3 bases and 4 bases, in that order; junction bases with no gene match: 7. This CDR3 has 17 residues.

This clone has a handful of counts. J is TRBJ2-1 and V is TRBV7-3; 10 nucleotides line up with TRBD1. The CDR3 sequence is 13 residues long. From germline, CDR1 is SGHTA and CDR2 FQGTGA. The V segment lost 5 bases and the J segment 11 bases; nucleotides outside the gene matches: 6. The CDR3 reads CASSPTTGGKQFF. CDR3 bases: TGTGCCAGCAGCCCCACGACAGGGGGCAAGCAGTTCTTC. The complete variable domain, with remaining parts taken from reference TRBV7-3 and TRBJ2-1, reads GAGVSQTPSNKVTEKGKYVELRCDPISGHTALYWYRQSLGQGPEFLIYFQGTGAADDSGLPNDRFFAVRPEGSVSTLKIQRTERGDSAVYLCASSPTTGGKQFFGPGTRLTVL.

This clone appeared a few times. CDR3 residues: CSASGDRTSSYNEQFF. The CDR3 nucleotides read TGCAGCGCCTCTGGGGACAGGACCAGCTCCTACAATGAGCAGTTCTTC. The V and J genes are TRBV29-1 and TRBJ2-1; TRBD1 aligns across 8 bases. The CDR3 contains 16 residues. Germline trimming cut 7 bases from V and 0 bases from J; bases unmatched to any gene: 11. Germline CDR1 and CDR2: SQVTM and ANQGSEA.

The gene calls are TRBV7-9 and TRBJ2-5; no clear D gene. Germline-derived CDR1 and CDR2 are SEHNR and FQNEAQ (reference sequence). The length of the CDR3 is 14 residues. The V end was cut by 2 bases, the J end by 2 bases, with 9 bases between. Here the CDR3 reads CASSLLISQETQYF. The CDR3 DNA is TGTGCCAGCAGCTTATTAATATCGCAAGAGACCCAGTACTTC. The whole variable domain, remainder taken from reference TRBV7-9 and TRBJ2-5, is DTGVSQNPRHKITKRGQNVTFRCDPISEHNRLYWYRQTLGQGPEFLTYFQNEAQLEKSRLLSDRFSAERPKGSFSTLEIQRTEQGDSAMYLCASSLLISQETQYFGPGTRLLVL.

The DNA of the CDR3 is TGTGCCACCAGCATATACCAGGGGAACTATGGCTACACCTTC. Encoded protein: CATSIYQGNYGYTF. The J gene is TRBJ1-2, the V gene TRBV15, with D possibly matching TRBD1 (6 bases). The CDR3 is made up of 14 amino acids. Germline assignment: CDR1 LNHNV and CDR2 YYDKDF (reference sequence). V was clipped by 4 bases and J by 2 bases, with 11 bases between them.

This clone was observed a few times. The rearrangement links TRBV10-2 to TRBJ2-7; 7 bases match TRBD1. V lost 3 bases to trimming and J lost 5 bases; unmatched junction nucleotides: 4. Germline V gene data show CDR1 as WSHSY and CDR2 as SAAADI. CDR3 length equals 13 residues. CDR3 region: CASSENTGDEQYV. As DNA, the CDR3 is TGCGCCAGCAGTGAAAACACAGGGGACGAGCAGTACGTC.

V usage is TRBV6-1 and J usage is TRBJ1-6; maybe TRBD1 (6 bases). The V gene lost 7 bases and the J gene lost 10 bases, with 17 bases spanning the gap. The CDR3 sequence is 14 residues long. Germline values: CDR1 MNHNS, CDR2 SASEGT. DNA of the CDR3: TGTGCCAGCACCGGGGGGGGGCTTGGCTCACCCCTCCACTTT. Translated, it gives CASTGGGLGSPLHF.